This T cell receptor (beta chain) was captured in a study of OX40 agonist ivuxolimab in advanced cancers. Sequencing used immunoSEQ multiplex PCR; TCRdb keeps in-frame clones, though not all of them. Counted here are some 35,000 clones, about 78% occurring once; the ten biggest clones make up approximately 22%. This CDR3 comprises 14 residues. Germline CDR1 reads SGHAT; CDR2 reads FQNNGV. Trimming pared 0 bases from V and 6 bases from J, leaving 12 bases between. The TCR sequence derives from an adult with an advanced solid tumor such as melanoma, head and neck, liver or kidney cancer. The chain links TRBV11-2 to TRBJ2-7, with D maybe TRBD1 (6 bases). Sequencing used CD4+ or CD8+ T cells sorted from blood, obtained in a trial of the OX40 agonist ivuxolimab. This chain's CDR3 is CASSLEAGDGEQYF. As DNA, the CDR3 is TGTGCCAGCAGCTTAGAGGCAGGGGACGGCGAGCAGTACTTC.